These 11 T cell receptor beta chains were all obtained from the same sample, sequenced in a study of blood T cell repertoires in COVID-19. TCRdb keeps only in-frame clones here, not all; method: immunoSEQ multiplex PCR. Counted here are about 350,000 clones, roughly 84% occurring once; the ten biggest clones make up 1%. The sequencing input was PBMCs or T cells enriched from blood (not recorded which). These receptors all come from a woman aged 30 to 39 who had recovered from COVID-19.

The chain carries TRBV10-3 and TRBJ2-3, with TRBD2 identical over 12 bases. The CDR3 has 16 amino acids. Per the germline V gene, CDR1 is ENHRY and CDR2 is SYGVKD. J was trimmed by 0 bases and V by 4 bases; bases with no gene match: 2. DNA for the CDR3: TGTGCCATCAGTGGACTAGCGGGGGCTAGCACAGATACGCAGTATTTT. Translation: CAISGLAGASTDTQYF.

The chain joins TRBV10-3 to TRBJ2-2, with TRBD2 matching over 12 bases. V lost 10 bases, J lost 7 bases, and 13 bases stayed unmatched. There are 16 residues in the CDR3. Germline CDR1 ENHRY, CDR2 SYGVKD. The CDR3 DNA reads TGTGCCACGAACTTTCCTAGCGGGGGGGCGTTCGGGGAGCTGTTTTTT. Translating it yields CATNFPSGGAFGELFF.

The CDR3 loop is CASSAMSGTGMDEQYF. The CDR3 coding sequence is TGTGCCAGCAGCGCCATGAGCGGGACAGGGATGGACGAGCAGTACTTC. The chain links TRBV9 to TRBJ2-7, with 9 bases aligning to TRBD1. Per the germline V gene, CDR1 is SGDLS and CDR2 is YYNGEE. This CDR3 contains 16 residues. J gave up 5 bases and V 3 bases, and 12 bases lay outside the gene matches.

V is TRBV21-1 and J is TRBJ2-4; TRBD1, as called in the table, went unchecked against the DNA. TRBV21-1 is a pseudogene. This CDR3 is 20 amino acids long. CDR3 DNA: TGTGCCAGCAGCGCCCTAACCGGGACAGTGGCTACACTAGCCAAAAACATTCAGTACTTC. Its translation is CASSALTGTVATLAKNIQYF.

This clone came up once. The chain couples TRBV7-9 to TRBJ2-5; no clear D. Deletions cut 4 bases from V and 1 base from J, with 16 bases between. The CDR3 loop spans 16 amino acids. Germline lookup yields CDR1 SEHNR and CDR2 FQNEAQ (reference sequence). CDR3 protein: CASSSPNETFQETQYF. In DNA form, the CDR3 reads TGTGCCAGCAGCTCACCGAACGAGACATTCCAAGAGACCCAGTACTTC.

The chain is built from TRBV3-1 (or the pseudogene TRBV3-2) and TRBJ2-4; 8 bases map to TRBD2. The length of the CDR3 is 18 residues. V lost 0 bases, J lost 6 bases, and 13 bases stayed unmatched. Germline V gives CDR1 LGHDT, CDR2 YNNKEL (reference sequence). CDR3 protein: CASSQDRSGGALANIQYF. The CDR3, as DNA: TGTGCCAGCAGCCAAGATCGTTCCGGGGGGGCCTTGGCAAACATTCAGTACTTC.

The chain combines TRBV30 with TRBJ1-5, with no clear D. The germline V gene encodes CDR1 GTSNPN and CDR2 SVGIG (reference sequence). There are 11 residues in the CDR3. The ends were cut back, 2 bases at V and 7 bases at J, with 6 bases in the middle. The CDR3: CAWSRHQPQHF. Here the CDR3 DNA reads TGTGCCTGGAGTAGACACCAGCCCCAGCATTTT.

The V call is TRBV28, the J call TRBJ1-1; no definite D call. The length of the CDR3 is 13 residues. Deletions cut 7 bases from V and 1 base from J, with 10 bases between. Germline values: CDR1 MDHEN, CDR2 SYDVKM. The DNA for the CDR3 is TGTGCCAGCACAGACACGAAGAACACTGAAGCTTTCTTT. Its translation: CASTDTKNTEAFF.

The chain uses TRBV7-9 and TRBJ1-6, with 11 positions matching TRBD1. The germline CDR1 and CDR2 sequences are SEHNR and FQNEAQ (reference sequence). With V trimmed by 4 bases and J by 5 bases, 7 bases remained unmatched. The CDR3 is 17 amino acids. The chain's CDR3 is CASSSGTGGVNNSPLHF. CDR3 DNA: TGTGCCAGCAGCTCGGGGACAGGGGGAGTTAATAATTCACCCCTCCACTTT. The variable domain in full, completed from reference TRBV7-9 and TRBJ1-6, reads DTGVSQNPRHKITKRGQNVTFRCDPISEHNRLYWYRQTLGQGPEFLTYFQNEAQLEKSRLLSDRFSAERPKGSFSTLEIQRTEQGDSAMYLCASSSGTGGVNNSPLHFGNGTRLTVT.

The J gene is TRBJ2-1, the V gene TRBV12-3 or TRBV12-4, with D possibly TRBD2 on 5 matching bases. The CDR3 has 12 amino acids. Between the trimmed V and J ends, which lost 5 bases and 9 bases, there was a span of 11 bases. Here the CDR3 DNA reads TGTGCCAGCAGTCGCACTAGGGTTGAGCAGTTCTTC. Its protein product is CASSRTRVEQFF.

This clone was seen just once. V usage is TRBV14 and J usage is TRBJ2-2, with TRBD2 as a possible D gene (6 bases). Germline V gene sequence: CDR1 SGHDN, CDR2 FVKESK. Trimming left V 1 base short and J 5 bases short, with 17 bases between. CDR3 length equals 17 residues. The CDR3 sequence: CASSQGRGRGWTGELFF. DNA for the CDR3: TGTGCCAGCAGCCAAGGAAGGGGACGGGGGTGGACCGGGGAGCTGTTTTTT.